This T cell receptor (beta chain) derives from a study of Ad26.COV2.S vaccination and SARS-CoV-2 variants. Treatment: over 15 received Ad26.COV2.S at low or high dose, single or two shots; several received placebo; per-sample allocation not given. Specimen acquisition occurred on day 63 following the initial vaccine or placebo injection. Sequencing used immunoSEQ multiplex PCR; TCRdb keeps in-frame clones, though not all of them. The sample lists approximately 480,000 clones, roughly 85% occurring once. This specimen was peripheral blood, taken in a trial of Ad26.COV2.S vaccine versus placebo. The TCR originated in a person aged 18-65 years who received the Ad26.COV2.S COVID-19 vaccine or a placebo.

As DNA, the CDR3 is TGTGCCAGTAGTATTAGGTTTTGGGGAATGGATGAGCAGTTCTTC. Translating it yields CASSIRFWGMDEQFF. The chain couples TRBV19 to TRBJ2-1; D call uncertain. The CDR3 is 15 residues long. Germline V lookup: CDR1 LNHDA, CDR2 SQIVND (reference sequence). The V end lost 3 bases, the J end lost 8 bases, and 17 bases lay between the germline ends.